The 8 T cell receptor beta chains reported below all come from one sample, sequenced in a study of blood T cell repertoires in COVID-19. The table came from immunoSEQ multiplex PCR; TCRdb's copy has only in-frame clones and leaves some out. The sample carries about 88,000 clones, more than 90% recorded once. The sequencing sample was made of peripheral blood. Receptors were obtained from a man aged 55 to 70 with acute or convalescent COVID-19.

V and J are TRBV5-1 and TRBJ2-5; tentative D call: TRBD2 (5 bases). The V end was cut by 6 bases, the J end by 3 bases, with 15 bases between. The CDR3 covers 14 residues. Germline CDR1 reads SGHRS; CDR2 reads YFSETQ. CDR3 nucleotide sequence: TGCGCCAGCACCTTAGGAGGTACTGAAGAGACCCAGTACTTC. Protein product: CASTLGGTEETQYF.

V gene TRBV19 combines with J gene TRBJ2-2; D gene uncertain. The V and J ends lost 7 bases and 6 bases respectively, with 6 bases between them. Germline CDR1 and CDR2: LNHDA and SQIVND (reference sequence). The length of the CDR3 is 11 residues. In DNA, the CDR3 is TGTGCCAGTACAGGCGCCGGGGAGCTGTTTTTT. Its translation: CASTGAGELFF.

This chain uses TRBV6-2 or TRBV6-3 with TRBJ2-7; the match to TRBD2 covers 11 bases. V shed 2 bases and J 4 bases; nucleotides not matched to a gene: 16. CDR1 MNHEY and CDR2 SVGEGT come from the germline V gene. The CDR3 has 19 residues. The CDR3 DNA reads TGTGCCAGCAGTTACACAACTAAGATGACTAGCGGGAATCGGTACGAGCAGTACTTC. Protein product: CASSYTTKMTSGNRYEQYF.

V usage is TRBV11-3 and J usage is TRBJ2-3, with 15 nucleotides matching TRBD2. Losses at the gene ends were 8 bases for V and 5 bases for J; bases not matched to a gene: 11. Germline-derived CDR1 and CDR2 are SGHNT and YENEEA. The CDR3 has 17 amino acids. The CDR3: CASHPGLAGGTRDTQYF. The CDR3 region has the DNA TGTGCCAGCCACCCAGGACTAGCGGGAGGGACTAGAGATACGCAGTATTTT.

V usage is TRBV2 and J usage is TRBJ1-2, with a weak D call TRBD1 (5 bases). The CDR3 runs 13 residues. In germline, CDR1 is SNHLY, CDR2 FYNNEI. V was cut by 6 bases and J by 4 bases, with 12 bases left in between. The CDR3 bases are TGTGCCAGCAGGCCCTTCGGGGGCTATGGCTACACCTTC. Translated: CASRPFGGYGYTF.

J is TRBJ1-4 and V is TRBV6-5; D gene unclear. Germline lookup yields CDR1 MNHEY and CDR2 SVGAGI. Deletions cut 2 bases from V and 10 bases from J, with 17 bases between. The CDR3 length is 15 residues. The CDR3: CASSYEGSGDGKLFF. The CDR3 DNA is TGTGCCAGCAGTTACGAGGGCAGCGGTGACGGAAAACTGTTTTTT.

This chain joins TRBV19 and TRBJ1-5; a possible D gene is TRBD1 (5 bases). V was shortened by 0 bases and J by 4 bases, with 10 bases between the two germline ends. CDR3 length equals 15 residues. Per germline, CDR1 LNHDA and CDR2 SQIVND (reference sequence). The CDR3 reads CASSIDGDSNQPQHF. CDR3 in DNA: TGTGCCAGTAGTATAGACGGTGACAGTAATCAGCCCCAGCATTTT.

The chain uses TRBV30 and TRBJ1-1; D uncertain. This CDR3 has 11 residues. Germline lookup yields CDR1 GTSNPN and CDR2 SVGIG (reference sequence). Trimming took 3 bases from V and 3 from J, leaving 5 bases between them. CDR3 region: CAWRTDTEAFF. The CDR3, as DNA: TGTGCCTGGAGAACAGACACTGAAGCTTTCTTT.